Presented here are 10 T cell receptor beta chains from one specimen sequenced in a study of blood T cell repertoires in COVID-19. Repertoires were generated with immunoSEQ multiplex PCR, while TCRdb's copy carries only in-frame clones and drops some. The table lists some 190,000 clones, roughly 81% of them singletons. Sequencing input: peripheral blood. The receptors stem from a woman in her seventies with active or convalescent COVID-19.

The CDR3 here is CASSEGSRIGTQYF. CDR3 nucleotide sequence: TGTGCCAGCAGTGAAGGCTCCAGGATAGGGACCCAGTACTTC. V is TRBV6-1 and J is TRBJ2-5; no clear D gene. V shed 1 base and J shed 7 bases, with 13 bases lying between them. Germline CDR1 MNHNS, CDR2 SASEGT. This CDR3 has 14 amino acids.

J is TRBJ2-5 and V is TRBV30, with TRBD1 matching over 9 bases. Germline CDR1 GTSNPN, CDR2 SVGIG (reference sequence). V dropped 8 bases and J dropped 5; count of bases not matched to a gene: 12. CDR3 length: 14 amino acids. CDR3 loop: CAHLKQGAGETQYF. The CDR3 DNA reads as TGTGCCCACCTCAAACAGGGGGCGGGGGAGACCCAGTACTTC. Looking up the rest from reference TRBV30 and TRBJ2-5 gives the full variable domain: SQTIHQWPATLVQPVGSPLSLECTVEGTSNPNLYWYRQAAGRGLQLLFYSVGIGQISSEVPQNLSASRPQDRQFILSSKKLLLSDSGFYLCAHLKQGAGETQYFGPGTRLLVL.

The chain couples TRBV9 to TRBJ1-3; 10 positions match TRBD1. The CDR3 spans 16 residues. V shed 0 bases and J 4 bases; nucleotides not matched to a gene: 4. Germline-derived CDR1 and CDR2 are SGDLS and YYNGEE. CDR3 coding DNA: TGTGCCAGCAGCGTAGGGACAGGGGGAGAGGGAAACACCATATATTTT. It translates to CASSVGTGGEGNTIYF.

This clone was observed a handful of times. The rearrangement joins TRBV9 to TRBJ1-2; 7 nucleotides match TRBD1. The CDR3 covers 15 residues. Germline values: CDR1 SGDLS, CDR2 YYNGEE. Trimming cost V 0 bases and J 6 bases; bases outside gene matches: 8. DNA for the CDR3: TGTGCCAGCAGCGTAGACAGGGCGGGACAGAATGGCTACACCTTC. This codes for CASSVDRAGQNGYTF.

This sequence joins TRBV9 and TRBJ2-2; 7 bases line up with TRBD2. J gave up 5 bases and V 3 bases, and 10 bases lay outside the gene matches. The germline CDR1 and CDR2 sequences are SGDLS and YYNGEE. The CDR3 length is 16 residues. CDR3 in amino acids: CASSARLAGGTGELFF. The DNA for the CDR3 is TGTGCCAGCAGCGCCCGACTAGCAGGAGGGACCGGGGAGCTGTTTTTT.

V gene TRBV13 combines with J gene TRBJ2-5; the D gene is possibly TRBD1 (5 bases). Trimming pared 5 bases from V and 2 bases from J, leaving 9 bases between. Germline values: CDR1 PRHDT, CDR2 FYEKMQ (reference sequence). The CDR3 is 13 residues long. The CDR3 DNA follows: TGTGCCAGCAGCACCTCAGGGCAAGAGACCCAGTACTTC. It translates to CASSTSGQETQYF.

The V call is TRBV27, the J call TRBJ1-1; a weak D match, TRBD1 (5 bases). Trimming pared 6 bases from V and 3 bases from J, leaving 17 bases between. The CDR3 has 15 amino acids. The germline V gene has CDR1 MNHEY and CDR2 SMNVEV (reference sequence). Here the CDR3 DNA reads TGTGCCAGCAGCCCTTTGGGGGGGTGGGACACTGAAGCTTTCTTT. It codes for CASSPLGGWDTEAFF.

The rearrangement links TRBV2 to TRBJ2-2; D might be TRBD1 (5 bases). Germline CDR1 and CDR2: SNHLY and FYNNEI. CDR3 length: 14 amino acids. V lost 3 bases to trimming and J lost 5 bases, with 10 bases between them. The CDR3 region is CASSEYRRTGELFF. In nucleotides, the CDR3 is TGTGCCAGCAGTGAGTACAGGAGAACCGGGGAGCTGTTTTTT.

V usage is TRBV4-2 and J usage is TRBJ2-3, with TRBD2 matching 9 bases. From germline, CDR1 is LGHNA and CDR2 YNFKEQ. V dropped 1 base and J dropped 3; count of bases not matched to a gene: 2. There are 15 residues in the CDR3. The chain's CDR3 is CASSQATSGTDTQYF. CDR3 DNA sequence: TGTGCCAGCAGCCAAGCCACTAGCGGGACAGATACGCAGTATTTT.

V usage is TRBV28 and J usage is TRBJ2-1; D not certain. V was pared by 2 bases and J by 7 bases, with 6 bases between. This CDR3 has 12 residues. CDR1 is MDHEN and CDR2 is SYDVKM in the germline V gene. CDR3 sequence (DNA): TGTGCCAGCAGTTTACTGAGGAATGAGCAGTTCTTC. This gives the protein CASSLLRNEQFF.